This T cell receptor (beta chain) was identified during a study of blood T cells in healthy people across ages. Findings and caveats of the study: Diversity of TCR beta correlated strongly with naive T cell percentage.

The CDR3 sequence is 12 residues long. Germline values: CDR1 SGHVS, CDR2 FNYEAQ. A second about 6 to 12 cycle PCR used barcoded and J-beta primers. TCRdb ran MiXCR on the 5' RACE reads and lists one entry per CDR3 protein. The sample yields approximately 2,000,000 distinct CDR3 sequences, 30% to 40% seen once. A word on this clonotype: Its antigen remains unknown.

The specimen sequenced was blood. The chain links TRBV7-6 to TRBJ2-4, with D uncertain. The J call may be incorrect, as the DNA end agrees better with TRBJ2-5. This receptor was identified in a human donor in good health. The CDR3 DNA is TGTGCCAGCACCCTTGGGTTCGAGACCCAGTACTTC. This translates into CASTLGFETQYF.